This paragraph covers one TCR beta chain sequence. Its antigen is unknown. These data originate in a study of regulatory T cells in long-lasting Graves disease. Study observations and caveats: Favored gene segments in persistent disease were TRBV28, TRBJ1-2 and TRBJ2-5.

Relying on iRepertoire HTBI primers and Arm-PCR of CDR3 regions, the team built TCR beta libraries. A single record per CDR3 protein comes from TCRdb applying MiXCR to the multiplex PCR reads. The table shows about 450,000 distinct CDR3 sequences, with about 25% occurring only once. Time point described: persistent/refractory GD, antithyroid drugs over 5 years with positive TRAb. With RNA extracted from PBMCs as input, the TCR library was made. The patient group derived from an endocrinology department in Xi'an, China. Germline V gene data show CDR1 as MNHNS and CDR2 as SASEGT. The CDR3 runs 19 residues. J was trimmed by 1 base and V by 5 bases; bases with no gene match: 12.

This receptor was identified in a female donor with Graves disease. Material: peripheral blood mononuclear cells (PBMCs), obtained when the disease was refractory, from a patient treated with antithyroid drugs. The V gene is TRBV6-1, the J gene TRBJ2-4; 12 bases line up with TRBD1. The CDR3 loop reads CASSLAGTGGIVAKNIQYF. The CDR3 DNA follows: TGTGCCAGCAGTCTCGCGGGGACAGGGGGCATCGTCGCCAAAAACATTCAGTACTTC.